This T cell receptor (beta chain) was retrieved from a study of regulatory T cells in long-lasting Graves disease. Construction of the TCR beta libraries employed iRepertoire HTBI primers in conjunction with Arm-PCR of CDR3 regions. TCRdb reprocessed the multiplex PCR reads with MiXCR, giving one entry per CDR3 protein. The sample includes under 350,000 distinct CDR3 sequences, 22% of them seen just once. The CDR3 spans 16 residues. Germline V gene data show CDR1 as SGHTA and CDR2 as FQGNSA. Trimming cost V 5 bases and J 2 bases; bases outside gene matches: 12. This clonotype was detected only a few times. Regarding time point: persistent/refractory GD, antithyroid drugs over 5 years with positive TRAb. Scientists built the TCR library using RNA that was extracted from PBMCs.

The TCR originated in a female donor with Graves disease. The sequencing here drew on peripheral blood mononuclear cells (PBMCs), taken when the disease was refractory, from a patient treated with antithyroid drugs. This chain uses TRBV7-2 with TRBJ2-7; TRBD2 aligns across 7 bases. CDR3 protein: CASSRRRLAAAYEQYF. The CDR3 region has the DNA TGTGCCAGCAGCAGACGACGACTAGCAGCCGCCTACGAGCAGTACTTC.